Presented here are 5 T cell receptor beta chains from one specimen sequenced in a study of post-analysis software for immune sequencing data. General observations from the study: A handful of TRBV segments appeared more often in patients than in controls, and TRBV5-6, TRBV5-1 and TRBV20-1 were among these.

TCR beta libraries were prepared from cDNA with unique molecular identifiers. TCRdb reanalysed the PCR reads using MiXCR and keeps one entry per CDR3 protein. The sample includes about 460,000 distinct CDR3 sequences, nearly 45% of them seen just once. These receptors lack a known antigen. Sequencing was done on a sample of blood. The receptors come from a girl aged 5 to 17 with multiple sclerosis.

The sample holds a few counts of this clonotype. This chain joins TRBV5-1 and TRBJ2-4; possibly TRBD2 for D (5 bases). The DNA end is more similar to TRBJ2-5, so the J call may be wrong. Germline values: CDR1 SGHRS, CDR2 YFSETQ. This CDR3 comprises 16 residues. CDR3 amino acids: CASSSRRAANRGTQYF. The CDR3 DNA follows: TGCGCCAGCAGCTCTCGGAGAGCGGCTAACCGGGGGACCCAGTACTTC.

The table lists this clonotype with a few counts. This chain uses TRBV12-3 or TRBV12-4 with TRBJ2-5, with D possibly being TRBD1 or TRBD2 (5 bases each). The V end lost 6 bases, the J end lost 5 bases, and 16 bases lay between the germline ends. This CDR3 comprises 14 residues. In DNA form, the CDR3 reads TGTGCCAGCAGAAAAGCCGGGACGTCCGAGACCCAGTACTTC. Protein product: CASRKAGTSETQYF.

The DNA of the CDR3 is TGTGCCAGCATGGGTCTTTGGACTAGCGGGAGAGTCACCTACGAGCAGTACTTC. Translated, it gives CASMGLWTSGRVTYEQYF. V is TRBV6-1 and J is TRBJ2-7; 13 bases align to TRBD2. Germline CDR1 is MNHNS and CDR2 is SASEGT. The CDR3 is 18 amino acids. V shed 7 bases, J shed 2 bases, and the junction held 14 bases outside the gene matches.

The rearrangement links TRBV7-9 to TRBJ1-4, with 7 bases fitting TRBD1. This CDR3 is 16 amino acids long. V lost 5 bases, J lost 5 bases, and 11 bases stayed unmatched. Germline loops: CDR1 SEHNR, CDR2 FQNEAQ (reference sequence). The CDR3 spells CASSIGRGRWNEKLFF. The CDR3, as DNA: TGTGCCAGCAGCATTGGAAGGGGGCGCTGGAATGAAAAACTGTTTTTT.

This clonotype appeared a few times. The chain joins TRBV6-6 to TRBJ2-5; no reliable D call. V lost 2 bases and J 4 bases, leaving 11 bases between the germline ends. CDR1 MNHNY and CDR2 SVGAGI come from the germline V gene (reference sequence). This CDR3 is built from 14 residues. CDR3: CASSYHLGSETQYF. The CDR3 DNA follows: TGTGCCAGCAGTTACCACCTAGGATCAGAGACCCAGTACTTC.